This T cell receptor (beta chain) stems from a study of T cell responses to AZD1222 COVID-19 vaccine. Details on this clone: Its antigen is unknown.

Germline V gene sequence: CDR1 SGHAT, CDR2 FQDESV (reference sequence). The CDR3 runs to 14 residues. V was clipped by 2 bases and J by 7 bases, with 14 bases between them. Libraries were prepared by immunoSEQ multiplex PCR; TCRdb keeps only in-frame clonotypes and omits some of them. The sample comprises 180,000 or so clones, 88% of which are singletons, and roughly a quarter rests with the top ten. Some second doses came at about 4 weeks and others at about 12 weeks; these were pooled. Study conclusions and caveats: Vaccine-associated CD4 TCRs spanned spike, dominant at 160-218 and 743-854.

The source is an adult who received the AZD1222 COVID-19 vaccine. The V call is TRBV11-1, the J call TRBJ1-1; a possible D gene is TRBD1 (6 bases). The sequenced sample was peripheral blood, obtained 28 days after the second AZD1222 dose. The CDR3 loop is CASSLSAGANEAFF. CDR3 in DNA: TGTGCCAGCAGCTTATCGGCAGGGGCCAATGAAGCTTTCTTT.